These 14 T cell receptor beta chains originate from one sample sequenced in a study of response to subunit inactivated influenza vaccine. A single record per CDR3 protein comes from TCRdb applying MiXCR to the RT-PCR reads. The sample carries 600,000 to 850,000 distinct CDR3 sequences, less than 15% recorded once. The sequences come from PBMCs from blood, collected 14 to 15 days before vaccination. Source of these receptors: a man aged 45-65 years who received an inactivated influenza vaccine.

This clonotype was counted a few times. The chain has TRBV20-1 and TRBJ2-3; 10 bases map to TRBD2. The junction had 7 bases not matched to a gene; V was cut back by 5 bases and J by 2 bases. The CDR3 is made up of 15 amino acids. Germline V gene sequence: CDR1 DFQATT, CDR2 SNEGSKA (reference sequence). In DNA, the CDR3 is TGCAGTGCTTGCCGGACTAGCGGAACCACAGATACGCAGTATTTT. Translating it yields CSACRTSGTTDTQYF.

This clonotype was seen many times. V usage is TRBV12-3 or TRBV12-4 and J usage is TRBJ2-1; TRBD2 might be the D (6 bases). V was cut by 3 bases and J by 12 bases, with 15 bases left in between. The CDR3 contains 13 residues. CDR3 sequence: CASSFEGGGGQFF. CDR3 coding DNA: TGTGCCAGCAGTTTTGAGGGAGGCGGTGGGCAGTTCTTC.

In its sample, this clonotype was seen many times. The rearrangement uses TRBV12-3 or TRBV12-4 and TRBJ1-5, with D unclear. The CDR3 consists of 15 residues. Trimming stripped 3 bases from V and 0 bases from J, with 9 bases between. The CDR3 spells CASSFTANSNQPQHF. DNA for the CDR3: TGTGCCAGCAGTTTTACCGCTAATAGCAATCAGCCCCAGCATTTT.

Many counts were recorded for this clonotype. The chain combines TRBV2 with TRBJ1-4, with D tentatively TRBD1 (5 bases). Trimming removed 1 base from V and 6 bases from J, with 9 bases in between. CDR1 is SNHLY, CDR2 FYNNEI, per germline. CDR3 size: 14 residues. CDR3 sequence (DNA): TGTGCCAGCAGTGAAGGGGACCGTTATGAAAAACTGTTTTTT. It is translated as CASSEGDRYEKLFF. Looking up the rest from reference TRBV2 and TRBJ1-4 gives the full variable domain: EPEVTQTPSHQVTQMGQEVILRCVPISNHLYFYWYRQILGQKVEFLVSFYNNEISEKSEIFDDQFSVERPDGSNFTLKIRSTKLEDSAMYFCASSEGDRYEKLFFGSGTQLSVL.

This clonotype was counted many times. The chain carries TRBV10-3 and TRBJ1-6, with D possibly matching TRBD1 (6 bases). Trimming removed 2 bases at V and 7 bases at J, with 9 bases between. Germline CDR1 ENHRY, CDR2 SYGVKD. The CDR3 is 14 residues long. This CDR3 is CAISEGQSNSPLHF. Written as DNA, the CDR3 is TGTGCCATCAGTGAGGGACAGTCAAATTCACCCCTCCACTTT.

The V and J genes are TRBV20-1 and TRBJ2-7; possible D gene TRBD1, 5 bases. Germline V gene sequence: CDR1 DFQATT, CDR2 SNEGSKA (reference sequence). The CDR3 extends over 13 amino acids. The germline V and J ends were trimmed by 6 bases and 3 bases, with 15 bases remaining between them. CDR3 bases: TGCAGTGCGCCGACAGTTGAAAGCTACGAGCAGTACTTC. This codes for CSAPTVESYEQYF.

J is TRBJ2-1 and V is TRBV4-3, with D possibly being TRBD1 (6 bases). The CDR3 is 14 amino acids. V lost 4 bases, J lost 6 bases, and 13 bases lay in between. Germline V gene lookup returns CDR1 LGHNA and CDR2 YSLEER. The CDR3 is CASSRQVYGNEQFF. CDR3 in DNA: TGCGCCAGCAGCCGACAGGTATATGGCAATGAGCAGTTCTTC.

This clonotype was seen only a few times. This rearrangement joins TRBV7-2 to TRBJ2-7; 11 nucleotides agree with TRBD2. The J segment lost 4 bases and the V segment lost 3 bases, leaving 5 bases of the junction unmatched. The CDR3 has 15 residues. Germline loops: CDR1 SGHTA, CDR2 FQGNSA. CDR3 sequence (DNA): TGTGCCAGCAGCTTGAGGGGGACTAGCGGTTACGAGCAGTACTTC. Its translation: CASSLRGTSGYEQYF.

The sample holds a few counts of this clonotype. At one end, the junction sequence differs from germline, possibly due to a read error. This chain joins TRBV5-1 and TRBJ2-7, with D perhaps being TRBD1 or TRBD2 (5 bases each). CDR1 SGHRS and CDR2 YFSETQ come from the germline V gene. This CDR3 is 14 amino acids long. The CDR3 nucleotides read TGCACCAGCAGCAGATGGGACGAGGGCTACGAGCAGTACTTC. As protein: CTSSRWDEGYEQYF.

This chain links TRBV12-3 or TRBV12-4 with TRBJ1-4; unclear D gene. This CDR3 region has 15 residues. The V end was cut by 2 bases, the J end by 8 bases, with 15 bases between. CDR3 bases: TGTGCCAGCAGTTTATACGGCGGAGGGCAGGAAAAACTGTTTTTT. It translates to CASSLYGGGQEKLFF.

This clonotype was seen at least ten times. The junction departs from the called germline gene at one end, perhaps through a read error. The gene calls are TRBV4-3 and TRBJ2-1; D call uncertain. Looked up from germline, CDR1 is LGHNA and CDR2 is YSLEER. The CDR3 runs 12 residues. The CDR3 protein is CASSQVGREQFF. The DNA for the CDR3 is TGTGCCAGCAGCCAAGTCGGGCGTGAGCAGTTCTTC.

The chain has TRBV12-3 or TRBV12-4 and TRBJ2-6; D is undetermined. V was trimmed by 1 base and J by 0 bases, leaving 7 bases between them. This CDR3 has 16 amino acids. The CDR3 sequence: CASSLGAHSGANVLTF. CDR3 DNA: TGTGCCAGCAGTTTAGGAGCGCACTCTGGGGCCAACGTCCTGACTTTC.

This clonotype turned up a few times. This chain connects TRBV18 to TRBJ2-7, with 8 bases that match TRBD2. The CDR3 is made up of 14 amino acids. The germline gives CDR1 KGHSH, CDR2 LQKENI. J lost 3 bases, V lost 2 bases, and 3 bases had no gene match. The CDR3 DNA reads TGTGCCAGCTCACCAAGCGGGAGTGTCTACGAGCAGTACTTC. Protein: CASSPSGSVYEQYF.

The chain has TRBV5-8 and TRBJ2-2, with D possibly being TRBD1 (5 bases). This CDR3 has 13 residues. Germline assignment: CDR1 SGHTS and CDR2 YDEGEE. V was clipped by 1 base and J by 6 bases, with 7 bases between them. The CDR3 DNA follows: TGTGCCAGCAGCTTGTCCAGGGCCGGGGAGCTGTTTTTT. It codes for CASSLSRAGELFF.